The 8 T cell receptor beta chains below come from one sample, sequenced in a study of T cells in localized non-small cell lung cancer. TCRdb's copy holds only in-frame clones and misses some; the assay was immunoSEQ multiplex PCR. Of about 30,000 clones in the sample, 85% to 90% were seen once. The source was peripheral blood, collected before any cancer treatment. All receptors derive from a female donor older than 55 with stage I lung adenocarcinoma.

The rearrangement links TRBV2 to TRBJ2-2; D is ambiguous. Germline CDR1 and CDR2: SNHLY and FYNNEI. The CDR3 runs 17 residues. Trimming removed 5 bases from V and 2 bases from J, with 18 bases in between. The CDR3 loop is CASSKNAGSGNTGELFF. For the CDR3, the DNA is TGTGCCAGCAGTAAAAATGCCGGGTCAGGAAACACCGGGGAGCTGTTTTTT.

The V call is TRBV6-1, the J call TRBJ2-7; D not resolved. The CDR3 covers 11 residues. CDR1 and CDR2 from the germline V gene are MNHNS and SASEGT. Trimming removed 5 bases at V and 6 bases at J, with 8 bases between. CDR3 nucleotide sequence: TGTGCCAGCAGTTCCCCATCCGAGCAGTACTTC. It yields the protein CASSSPSEQYF.

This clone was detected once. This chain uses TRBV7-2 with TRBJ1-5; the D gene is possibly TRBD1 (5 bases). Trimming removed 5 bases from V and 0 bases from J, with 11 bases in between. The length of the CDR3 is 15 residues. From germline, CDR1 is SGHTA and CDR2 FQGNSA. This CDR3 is CASSPGTGSNQPQHF. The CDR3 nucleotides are TGTGCCAGCAGCCCTGGAACAGGTAGCAATCAGCCCCAGCATTTT.

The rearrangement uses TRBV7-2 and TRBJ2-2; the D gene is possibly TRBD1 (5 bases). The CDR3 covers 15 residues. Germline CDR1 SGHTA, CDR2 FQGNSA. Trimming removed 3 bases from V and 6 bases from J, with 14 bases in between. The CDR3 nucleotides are TGTGCCAGCAGCTTCGAAAGGGGTAGGGCCGGGGAGCTGTTTTTT. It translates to CASSFERGRAGELFF. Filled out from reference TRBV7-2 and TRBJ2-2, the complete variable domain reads GAGVSQSPSNKVTEKGKDVELRCDPISGHTALYWYRQSLGQGLEFLIYFQGNSAPDKSGLPSDRFSAERTGGSVSTLTIQRTQQEDSAVYLCASSFERGRAGELFFGEGSRLTVL.

In DNA form, the CDR3 reads TGCAGCGTCCTTTTCAGGAGATTTAGCACAGATACGCAGTATTTT. Encoded protein: CSVLFRRFSTDTQYF. The genes are TRBV29-1 and TRBJ2-3; D is uncertain. V was cut by 6 bases and J by 0 bases, with 16 bases left in between. The CDR3 runs to 15 residues. Looked up from germline, CDR1 is SQVTM and CDR2 is ANQGSEA.

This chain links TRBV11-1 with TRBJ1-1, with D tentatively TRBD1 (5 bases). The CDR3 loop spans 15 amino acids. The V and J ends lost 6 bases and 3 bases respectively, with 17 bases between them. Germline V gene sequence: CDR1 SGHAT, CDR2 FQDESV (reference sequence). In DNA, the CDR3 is TGTGCCAGCAGACCATTGGGGGGTAGGCACACTGAAGCTTTCTTT. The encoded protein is CASRPLGGRHTEAFF.

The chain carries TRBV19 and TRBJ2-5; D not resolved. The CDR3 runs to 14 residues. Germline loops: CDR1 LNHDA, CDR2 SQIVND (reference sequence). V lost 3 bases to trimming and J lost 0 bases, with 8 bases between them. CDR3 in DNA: TGTGCCAGTAGTATCGGGCCGTACCAAGAGACCCAGTACTTC. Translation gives CASSIGPYQETQYF.

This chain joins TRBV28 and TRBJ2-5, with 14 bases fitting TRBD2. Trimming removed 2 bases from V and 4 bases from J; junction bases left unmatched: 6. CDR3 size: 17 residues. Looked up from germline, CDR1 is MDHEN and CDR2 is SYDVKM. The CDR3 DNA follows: TGTGCCAGCAGTTTACTCGGACTAGCGGGAGGTCGAGAGACCCAGTACTTC. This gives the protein CASSLLGLAGGRETQYF.